What follows are 22 T cell receptor beta chains derived from one specimen sequenced in a study of OX40 agonist ivuxolimab in advanced cancers. Library generation was performed with the immunoSEQ multiplex PCR assay. Drawn from immuneACCESS, this table holds only the in-frame rearrangements with V and J called that TCRdb kept. Clones are partly lost; checked studies trace under half to an unresolved V gene and leave the rest unexplained. In this sample the table shows 60,000 to 80,000 clones, just over 85% of which occur a single time. The top ten clones comprise around 8.3% of the sample. Sample: CD4+ or CD8+ T cells sorted from blood, taken in a trial of the OX40 agonist ivuxolimab. These receptors were obtained from an adult with an advanced solid tumor such as melanoma, head and neck, liver or kidney cancer.

The chain links TRBV19 to TRBJ1-2; the D is unclear. The CDR3 spans 14 residues. Germline V gene sequence: CDR1 LNHDA, CDR2 SQIVND (reference sequence). Trimming removed 4 bases at V and 3 bases at J, with 12 bases between. The CDR3 sequence is CASSTILRDYGYTF. CDR3 DNA sequence: TGTGCCAGTAGTACCATCCTACGGGACTATGGCTACACCTTC.

The V and J genes are TRBV2 and TRBJ2-1, with D possibly being TRBD2 (6 bases). V was clipped by 2 bases and J by 7 bases, with 21 bases between them. Germline lookup yields CDR1 SNHLY and CDR2 FYNNEI. The CDR3 is 17 residues long. CDR3 sequence: CASSESFGNWAGNEQFF. CDR3 DNA: TGTGCCAGCAGTGAATCCTTCGGGAACTGGGCGGGGAATGAGCAGTTCTTC.

Only one count was recorded for this clone. Other DNA sequences within the sample encode an identical CDR3. The chain links TRBV7-2 to TRBJ2-5, with D tentatively TRBD1 or TRBD2 (5 bases each). Trimming removed 1 base from V and 1 base from J, with 10 bases in between. CDR3 size: 15 residues. Germline V gives CDR1 SGHTA, CDR2 FQGNSA. DNA of the CDR3: TGTGCCAGCAGCTTAGGTGGGGGATCCCAAGAGACCCAGTACTTC. This sequence encodes CASSLGGGSQETQYF.

CDR3 in amino acids: CASSLRDTEAFF. CDR3 DNA: TGTGCCAGCAGCTTGAGGGACACTGAAGCTTTCTTT. This chain connects TRBV5-4 to TRBJ1-1; D uncertain. Trimming cost V 1 base and J 3 bases, with 4 bases left between them. Germline-derived CDR1 and CDR2 are SGHNT and YYREEE (reference sequence). The CDR3 is made up of 12 amino acids.

The chain links TRBV5-1 to TRBJ1-2; 7 bases are a match to TRBD1. The germline gives CDR1 SGHRS, CDR2 YFSETQ. V was clipped by 4 bases and J by 4 bases; unmatched bases: 4. The CDR3 consists of 13 residues. CDR3 coding DNA: TGCGCCAGCAGCCATGGACAGGCCTATGGCTACACCTTC. This codes for CASSHGQAYGYTF.

This clone has just a few counts. This rearrangement joins TRBV10-1 to TRBJ2-7; possible D gene TRBD2, 7 bases. The V gene lost 11 bases and the J gene lost 2 bases, with 13 bases spanning the gap. Per germline, CDR1 WNHNN and CDR2 SYGVQD (reference sequence). This CDR3 spans 12 amino acids. The CDR3 nucleotides are TGCGCCGGGGGGGGCAAAACCTACGAGCAGTACTTC. It encodes CAGGGKTYEQYF.

This chain links TRBV2 with TRBJ2-3; unclear D gene. The V gene's germline CDR1 is SNHLY and CDR2 FYNNEI. This CDR3 has 15 residues. Trimming removed 4 bases from V and 3 bases from J, with 14 bases in between. In DNA, the CDR3 is TGTGCCAGCAGTGGACAACTGGTCGGGACAGATACGCAGTATTTT. Translation gives CASSGQLVGTDTQYF.

V is TRBV28 and J is TRBJ1-1; 7 bases line up with TRBD1. V lost 10 bases to trimming and J lost 6 bases; unmatched junction nucleotides: 17. The CDR3 contains 15 residues. From germline, CDR1 is MDHEN and CDR2 SYDVKM. This CDR3 reads CATTQRRQGVAEAFF. The CDR3 region has the DNA TGTGCCACCACTCAAAGGAGACAGGGTGTCGCTGAAGCTTTCTTT.

This clone was seen just once. The germline gene is not matched at one end of the junction; a read error may be the cause. This chain joins TRBV11-3 and TRBJ1-3; no firm D call. The CDR3 runs to 13 residues. The germline gives CDR1 SGHNT, CDR2 YENEEA. As DNA, the CDR3 is TGTGCCAGCAGCTTAGAGGCTGGGAACACCATATATTTT. Protein: CASSLEAGNTIYF.

The chain joins TRBV25-1 to TRBJ1-1, with D possibly being TRBD1 (6 bases). Germline V CDR1 and CDR2: MGHDK, SYGVNS. Trimming shortened V by 7 bases and J by 1 base, and 19 bases separated the two germline ends. The CDR3 length is 16 residues. The DNA of the CDR3 is TGTGCCAGCAAAATGACGGGGGGCAGAGGGAACACTGAAGCTTTCTTT. Residues: CASKMTGGRGNTEAFF.

A single count supports this clone. Mismatch with germline at one junction end may stem from a read error. V usage is TRBV7-7 and J usage is TRBJ2-5, with 7 bases that match TRBD1. Germline CDR1 SSHAT, CDR2 FNYEAQ (reference sequence). The CDR3 covers 15 residues. CDR3 bases: TGTGCTAGCAGCTTAGGGGGCGTGAAGGGGGAGACCCAGTACTTC. As protein: CASSLGGVKGETQYF.

The chain combines TRBV28 with TRBJ1-2, with D possibly matching TRBD1 (5 bases). CDR3 length equals 14 residues. Germline V gene data show CDR1 as MDHEN and CDR2 as SYDVKM. The germline V and J ends were trimmed by 5 bases and 8 bases, with 18 bases remaining between them. The CDR3: CASSPTGVRGGYTF. The CDR3 nucleotides read TGTGCCAGCAGTCCCACGGGAGTTCGGGGCGGCTACACCTTC.

This clone came up a few times. V and J are TRBV5-6 and TRBJ2-3; TRBD1 is a possible D gene (6 bases). This CDR3 is 12 amino acids long. Trimming took 4 bases from V and 4 from J, leaving 7 bases between them. The germline V gene encodes CDR1 SGHDT and CDR2 YYEEEE. The CDR3 region has the DNA TGTGCCAGCAGCCACAGGGCAGATACGCAGTATTTT. As protein: CASSHRADTQYF.

The CDR3: CASSRYGSGSAGELFF. As DNA, the CDR3 is TGTGCCAGCAGCCGTTATGGATCAGGCAGTGCCGGGGAGCTGTTTTTT. The rearrangement links TRBV28 to TRBJ2-2; no firm D call. The CDR3 is made up of 16 amino acids. V was clipped by 6 bases and J by 6 bases, with 20 bases between them. Germline V lookup: CDR1 MDHEN, CDR2 SYDVKM.

V usage is TRBV7-9 and J usage is TRBJ1-2, with no clear D. Trimming took 1 base from V and 7 from J, leaving 4 bases between them. The germline V gene has CDR1 SEHNR and CDR2 FQNEAQ (reference sequence). The CDR3 consists of 11 residues. The CDR3 coding sequence is TGTGCCAGCAGCTTAGTAGGTGGCTACACCTTC. Translating it yields CASSLVGGYTF.

The chain joins TRBV7-3 to TRBJ2-3, with a weak D call TRBD2 (5 bases). From germline, CDR1 is SGHTA and CDR2 FQGTGA. This CDR3 region has 16 residues. V gave up 5 bases and J gave up 0 bases, with 15 bases separating them. CDR3 in DNA: TGTGCCAGCAGCCCTGGAGGACTGTCTAGCACAGATACGCAGTATTTT. The encoded protein is CASSPGGLSSTDTQYF.

The chain joins TRBV5-6 to TRBJ2-3; D is unresolved. V lost 5 bases, J lost 4 bases, and 11 bases lay in between. CDR3 size: 13 residues. Germline CDR1 SGHDT, CDR2 YYEEEE. DNA for the CDR3: TGTGCCAGCAGTCCGGACGTCCCAGATACGCAGTATTTT. Residues: CASSPDVPDTQYF.

This chain joins TRBV11-3 and TRBJ1-2; 7 nucleotides line up with TRBD1. CDR3 length equals 17 residues. From germline, CDR1 is SGHNT and CDR2 YENEEA. V lost 5 bases, J lost 3 bases, and 15 bases stayed unmatched. This CDR3 is CASSQAGGKTGDYGYTF. In DNA, the CDR3 is TGTGCCAGCAGCCAAGCAGGGGGGAAAACGGGTGACTATGGCTACACCTTC.

The gene calls are TRBV5-1 and TRBJ1-4, with 9 bases matching TRBD1. Germline lookup yields CDR1 SGHRS and CDR2 YFSETQ. The length of the CDR3 is 16 residues. V gave up 0 bases and J gave up 3 bases; unmatched junction bases: 3. The CDR3 DNA follows: TGCGCCAGCAGCTTGGACAGGGGGCTGCCTAATGAAAAACTGTTTTTT. Residues: CASSLDRGLPNEKLFF.

The genes are TRBV5-5 and TRBJ2-2; D gene unclear. CDR1 and CDR2 from the germline V gene are SGHKS and YYEKEE (reference sequence). V shed 1 base and J shed 5 bases, with 9 bases lying between them. The CDR3 has 14 amino acids. DNA for the CDR3: TGTGCCAGCAGCTTGACCTCAGAAACCGGGGAGCTGTTTTTT. It is translated as CASSLTSETGELFF.

As DNA, the CDR3 is TGTGCCAGCAGCCAAGATTCGTCGGGGTTGTATAATTCACCCCTCCACTTT. This gives the protein CASSQDSSGLYNSPLHF. The V and J genes are TRBV14 and TRBJ1-6, with unresolved D. The germline V gene encodes CDR1 SGHDN and CDR2 FVKESK. The CDR3 loop spans 17 amino acids. V shed 0 bases and J shed 4 bases, with 13 bases lying between them.

V and J are TRBV5-1 and TRBJ1-2; D unclear. Trimming cost V 4 bases and J 2 bases, with 6 bases left between them. The germline CDR1 and CDR2 sequences are SGHRS and YFSETQ. CDR3 length equals 12 residues. The CDR3 protein is CASSGVNYGYTF. DNA for the CDR3: TGCGCCAGCAGCGGGGTAAACTATGGCTACACCTTC.